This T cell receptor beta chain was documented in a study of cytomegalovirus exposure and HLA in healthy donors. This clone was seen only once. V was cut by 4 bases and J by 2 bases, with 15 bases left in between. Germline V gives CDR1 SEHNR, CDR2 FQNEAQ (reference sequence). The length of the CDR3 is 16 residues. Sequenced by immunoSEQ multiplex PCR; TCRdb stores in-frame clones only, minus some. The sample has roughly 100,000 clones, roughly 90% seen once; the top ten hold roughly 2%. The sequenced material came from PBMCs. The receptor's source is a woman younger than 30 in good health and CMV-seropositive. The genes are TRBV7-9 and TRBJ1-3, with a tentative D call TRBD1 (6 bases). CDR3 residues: CASSSSGEGAGNTIYF. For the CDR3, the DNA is TGTGCCAGCAGCTCTTCTGGGGAGGGGGCTGGAAACACCATATATTTT.